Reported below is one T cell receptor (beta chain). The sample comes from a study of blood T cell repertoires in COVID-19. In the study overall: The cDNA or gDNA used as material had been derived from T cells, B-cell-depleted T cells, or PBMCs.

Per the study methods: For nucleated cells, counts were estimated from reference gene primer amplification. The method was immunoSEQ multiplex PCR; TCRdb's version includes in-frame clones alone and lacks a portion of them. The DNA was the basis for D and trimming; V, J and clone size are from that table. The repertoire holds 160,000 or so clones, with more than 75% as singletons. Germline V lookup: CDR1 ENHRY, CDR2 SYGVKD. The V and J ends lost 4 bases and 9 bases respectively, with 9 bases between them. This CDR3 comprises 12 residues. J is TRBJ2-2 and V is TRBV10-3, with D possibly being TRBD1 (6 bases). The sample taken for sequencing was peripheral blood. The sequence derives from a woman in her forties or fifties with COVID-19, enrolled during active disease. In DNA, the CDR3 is TGTGCCATCAGTGCTGGGGGCCGGGAGCTGTTTTTT. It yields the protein CAISAGGRELFF.